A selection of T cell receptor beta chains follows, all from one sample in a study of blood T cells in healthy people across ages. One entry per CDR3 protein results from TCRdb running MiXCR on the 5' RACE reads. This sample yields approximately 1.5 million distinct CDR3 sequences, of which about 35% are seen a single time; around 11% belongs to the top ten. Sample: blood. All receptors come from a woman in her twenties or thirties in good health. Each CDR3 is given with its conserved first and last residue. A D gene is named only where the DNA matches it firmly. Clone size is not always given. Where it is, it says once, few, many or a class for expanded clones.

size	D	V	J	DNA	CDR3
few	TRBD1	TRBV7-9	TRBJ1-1	TGTGCCAGCAGGGGGACAGGGGAAAGCGCTGAAGCTTTCTTT	CASRGTGESAEAFF
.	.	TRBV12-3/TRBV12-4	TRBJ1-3	TGTGCCAGCAGCCTGTTGAACTCTGGAAACACCATATATTTT	CASSLLNSGNTIYF
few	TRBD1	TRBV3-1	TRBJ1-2	TGTGCCAGCAGCCCCGGGACAGAGACCTATGGCTACACCTTC	CASSPGTETYGYTF
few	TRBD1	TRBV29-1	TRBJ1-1	TGCAGCGTTAGACAGGGGGGGGACACTGAAGCTTTCTTT	CSVRQGGDTEAFF
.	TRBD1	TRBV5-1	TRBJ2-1	TGTGCCAGCAGCTTGTCACAGGGGGCTTACAATGAGCAGTTCTTC	CASSLSQGAYNEQFF
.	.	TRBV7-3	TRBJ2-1	TGTGCCAGCAGGGTCGGACCGGCCGAAGGAGAGCAGTTCTTC	CASRVGPAEGEQFF
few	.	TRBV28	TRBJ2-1	TGTGCCAGCAGTTTGGAACAGGGTATCGCCTACAATGAGCAGTTCTTC	CASSLEQGIAYNEQFF
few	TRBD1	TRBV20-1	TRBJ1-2	TGCAGTGCTAGAGAAGGGGGCCTCTATGGCTACACCTTC	CSAREGGLYGYTF
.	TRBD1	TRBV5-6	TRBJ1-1	TGTGCCAGCAGCGGAACCGGGACAGTGAACACTGAAGCTTTCTTT	CASSGTGTVNTEAFF
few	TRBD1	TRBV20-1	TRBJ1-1	TGCAGTGCTAGAATAGGGGGCAACACTGAAGCTTTCTTT	CSARIGGNTEAFF
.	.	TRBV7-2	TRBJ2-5	TGTGCCAGCAGCTTAGTTGTCCAGTACCAAGAGACCCAGTACTTC	CASSLVVQYQETQYF
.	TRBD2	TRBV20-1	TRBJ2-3	TGCAGTGCTAGGGCCTCCGGGACTAGCGGGGGTTTCGATACGCAGTATTTT	CSARASGTSGGFDTQYF
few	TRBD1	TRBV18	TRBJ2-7	TGTGCCAGCTCAGCCGGGACAGCTTCCTACGAGCAGTACTTC	CASSAGTASYEQYF
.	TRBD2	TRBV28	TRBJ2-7	TGTGCCAGCAGTTTAGCGGGAGGGTATAACAACGAGCAGTACTTC	CASSLAGGYNNEQYF
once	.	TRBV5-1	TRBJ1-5	TGCGCCAGCAGCTTGGGGCCGGCAGAGGAGATCAATCAGCCCCAGCATTTT	CASSLGPAEEINQPQHF
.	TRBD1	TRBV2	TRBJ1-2	TGTGCCAGCAGTGAGACAGGGATCGGTTCTCTCTACGGCTACACCTTC	CASSETGIGSLYGYTF
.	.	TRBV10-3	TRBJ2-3	TGTGCCATCAGTGGCTCGGGCAAGAGAGATACGCAGTATTTT	CAISGSGKRDTQYF
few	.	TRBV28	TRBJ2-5	TGTGCCAGCACCTTCGGACGGTTTCCGACCCAGTACTTC	CASTFGRFPTQYF
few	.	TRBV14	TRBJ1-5	TGTGCCAGCAGCCCCGACGGGGGGGACCAGCATTTT	CASSPDGGDQHF
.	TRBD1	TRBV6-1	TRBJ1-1	TGTGCCAGCACCCCTCCCCTGGGACAGATGAACACTGAAGCTTTCTTT	CASTPPLGQMNTEAFF
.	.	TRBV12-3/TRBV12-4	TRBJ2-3	TGTGCCAGCACCAGATCCGGGGGAAGCACAGATATGCAGTATTTT	CASTRSGGSTDMQYF
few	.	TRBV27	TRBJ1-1	TGTGCCAGCAGTTTGGGGGACGTGCGGAACACTGAAGCTTTCTTT	CASSLGDVRNTEAFF
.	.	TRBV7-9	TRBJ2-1	TGTGCCAACAGCTTAATAAGGGGGGGATTCTACAATGAGCAGTTCTTC	CANSLIRGGFYNEQFF
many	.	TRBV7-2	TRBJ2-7	TGTGCCAGCAGCTTTAGGGCGGGTGACTACGAGCAGTACTTC	CASSFRAGDYEQYF
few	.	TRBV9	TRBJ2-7	TGTGCCAGCAGCGTGGGCGGGGACTCCTACGAGCAGTACTTC	CASSVGGDSYEQYF
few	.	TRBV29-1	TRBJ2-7	TGCAGCGTTGAAGAAAGAGGAGGGGCCGGAACCTACGAGCAGTACTTC	CSVEERGGAGTYEQYF
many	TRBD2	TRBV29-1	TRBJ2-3	TGCAGCGTTGAAGGTCTAGCGGGAGGGCCTGATACGCAGTATTTT	CSVEGLAGGPDTQYF
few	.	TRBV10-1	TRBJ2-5	TGCGCCAGCAGTGGCTCGGTCGCGGCTGAGACCCAGTACTTC	CASSGSVAAETQYF
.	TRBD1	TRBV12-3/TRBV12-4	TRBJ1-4	TGTGCCAGCAGGACAGGGAGAACTAATGAAAAACTGTTTTTT	CASRTGRTNEKLFF
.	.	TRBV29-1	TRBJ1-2	TGCAGCGTTGAAGATCTGCATCCTGAGACGGGGGGCACCCTGAACTATGGCTACACCTTC	CSVEDLHPETGGTLNYGYTF